Presented here are 21 T cell receptor beta chains from one specimen sequenced in a study of CD8 T cells in ankylosing spondylitis. One entry per CDR3 protein results from TCRdb running MiXCR on the 5' RACE reads. The sample lists around 10,000 distinct CDR3 sequences, 5.5% to 6.5% occurring once. The specimen was blood, either unsorted or a sorted T cell fraction (not recorded which). The receptors stem from a female donor with ankylosing spondylitis or in good health (not recorded which).

This clonotype showed up many times. The genes are TRBV9 and TRBJ2-7; the D gene is possibly TRBD1 (6 bases). Germline V gives CDR1 SGDLS, CDR2 YYNGEE. This CDR3 has 16 amino acids. The V and J ends lost 0 bases and 4 bases respectively, with 17 bases between them. The CDR3 nucleotides read TGTGCCAGCAGCGTAGACGGGGCAGGGGCTACTTACGAGCAGTACTTC. Translation gives CASSVDGAGATYEQYF.

This clonotype was seen at least ten times. The chain combines TRBV9 with TRBJ2-5; D is perhaps TRBD1 (6 bases). The CDR3 length is 14 residues. The germline CDR1 and CDR2 sequences are SGDLS and YYNGEE. Trimming stripped 4 bases from V and 0 bases from J, with 10 bases between. Here the CDR3 reads CASSSGTNQETQYF. Written as DNA, the CDR3 is TGTGCCAGCAGCTCCGGGACAAACCAAGAGACCCAGTACTTC. The full variable domain, rest sourced from reference TRBV9 and TRBJ2-5, is DSGVTQTPKHLITATGQRVTLRCSPRSGDLSVYWYQQSLDQGLQFLIQYYNGEERAKGNILERFSAQQFPDLHSELNLSSLELGDSALYFCASSSGTNQETQYFGPGTRLLVL.

The sample holds many counts of this clonotype. The V and J genes are TRBV9 and TRBJ2-5; D not resolved. Germline CDR1 is SGDLS and CDR2 is YYNGEE. The ends were cut back, 0 bases at V and 5 bases at J, with 11 bases in the middle. The CDR3 contains 14 residues. The CDR3, as DNA: TGTGCCAGCAGCGTAGGGTCAGGTGGGGAGACCCAGTACTTC. It translates to CASSVGSGGETQYF. Based on the CDR3 plus reference TRBV9 and TRBJ2-5, the full variable domain is DSGVTQTPKHLITATGQRVTLRCSPRSGDLSVYWYQQSLDQGLQFLIQYYNGEERAKGNILERFSAQQFPDLHSELNLSSLELGDSALYFCASSVGSGGETQYFGPGTRLLVL.

This clonotype is medium-sized (0.01 to 0.1%). This chain uses TRBV9 with TRBJ1-1, with TRBD1 as a possible D gene (5 bases). Trimming cost V 3 bases and J 0 bases, with 9 bases left between them. The CDR3 is 14 amino acids. CDR1 is SGDLS and CDR2 is YYNGEE in the germline V gene. The DNA of the CDR3 is TGTGCCAGCAGCGATGGGACGATGAACACTGAAGCTTTCTTT. This encodes CASSDGTMNTEAFF.

The table lists this clonotype with many counts. The rearrangement uses TRBV9 and TRBJ2-5; perhaps D is TRBD1 or TRBD2 (5 bases each). Germline V lookup: CDR1 SGDLS, CDR2 YYNGEE. The CDR3 has 15 residues. V shed 0 bases and J shed 1 base, with 10 bases lying between them. The CDR3 protein is CASSVGGDLQETQYF. The CDR3 nucleotides are TGTGCCAGCAGCGTAGGAGGGGACCTCCAAGAGACCCAGTACTTC.

The V gene is TRBV9, the J gene TRBJ1-1; D uncertain. Germline assignment: CDR1 SGDLS and CDR2 YYNGEE. V lost 0 bases and J 0 bases, leaving 9 bases between the germline ends. This CDR3 is 15 amino acids long. CDR3 sequence: CASSVETGLNTEAFF. Here the CDR3 DNA reads TGTGCCAGCAGCGTAGAAACGGGGTTGAACACTGAAGCTTTCTTT.

The chain uses TRBV9 and TRBJ2-7; 9 bases agree with TRBD1. CDR1 is SGDLS and CDR2 is YYNGEE in the germline V gene. This CDR3 has 14 residues. Trimming removed 1 base from V and 3 bases from J; junction bases left unmatched: 2. The CDR3 here is CASSVSDRGYEQYF. In DNA form, the CDR3 reads TGTGCCAGCAGCGTATCGGACAGGGGCTACGAGCAGTACTTC.

This clonotype was seen repeatedly, ten times or more. J is TRBJ2-3 and V is TRBV9, with TRBD2 matching 11 bases. The CDR3 runs 17 residues. CDR1 and CDR2 (germline): SGDLS, YYNGEE. V shed 3 bases and J 0 bases; nucleotides not matched to a gene: 6. The CDR3 region is CASSAWTSGFSTDTQYF. The DNA for the CDR3 is TGTGCCAGCAGCGCCTGGACTAGCGGGTTTAGCACAGATACGCAGTATTTT.

Only a few counts were recorded for this clonotype. The J gene is TRBJ1-2, the V gene TRBV9; D gene unclear. Trimming stripped 0 bases from V and 2 bases from J, with 8 bases between. This CDR3 has 14 amino acids. CDR1 is SGDLS, CDR2 YYNGEE, per germline. The CDR3 DNA reads as TGTGCCAGCAGCGTAGAGGAGGGCAACTATGGCTACACCTTC. Its protein product is CASSVEEGNYGYTF.

At least ten counts were recorded for this clonotype. The V gene is TRBV9, the J gene TRBJ2-1; 7 bases are shared with TRBD2. Germline CDR1 reads SGDLS; CDR2 reads YYNGEE. The CDR3 spans 15 residues. With V trimmed by 4 bases and J by 9 bases, 13 bases remained unmatched. The CDR3 sequence: CASSLWTSGFSEQFF. The CDR3 bases are TGTGCCAGCAGCTTATGGACTAGTGGGTTCTCTGAGCAGTTCTTC.

This clonotype came up a few times. One base away lies a much larger clone, so this may be a sequencing read error. This chain uses TRBV9 with TRBJ2-3; no reliable D call. CDR1 and CDR2 (germline): SGDLS, YYNGEE. Trimming stripped 0 bases from V and 6 bases from J, with 2 bases between. The length of the CDR3 is 11 residues. The CDR3 sequence is CASSVGDTQYF. CDR3 DNA sequence: TGTGCCAGCAGCGTAGGGGATACGCAGTATTTT.

The rearrangement links TRBV9 to TRBJ2-5; TRBD1 matches 10 bases. The germline V gene encodes CDR1 SGDLS and CDR2 YYNGEE. CDR3 size: 15 residues. Trimming removed 4 bases from V and 1 base from J; junction bases left unmatched: 4. CDR3 loop: CASSIGTGAQETQYF. CDR3 nucleotide sequence: TGTGCCAGCAGCATCGGGACAGGGGCCCAAGAGACCCAGTACTTC.

By share, this clonotype ranks as medium-sized (0.01 to 0.1%). CDR3 residues: CASSVAILGASGNTIYF. In DNA, the CDR3 is TGTGCCAGCAGCGTAGCTATTTTGGGGGCTTCTGGAAACACCATATATTTT. J is TRBJ1-3 and V is TRBV9, with a weak D call TRBD1 (6 bases). V gave up 0 bases and J gave up 1 base, with 14 bases separating them. This CDR3 spans 17 amino acids. Germline CDR1 SGDLS, CDR2 YYNGEE.

CDR3 in amino acids: CASTAVAKGNEQFF. CDR3 DNA: TGTGCCAGCACCGCAGTAGCAAAAGGCAATGAGCAGTTCTTC. This chain links TRBV9 with TRBJ2-1; D remains unclear. There are 14 residues in the CDR3. Trimming left V 6 bases short and J 6 bases short, with 16 bases between. Germline V gene sequence: CDR1 SGDLS, CDR2 YYNGEE.

In its sample, this clonotype was seen many times. The CDR3 region has the DNA TGTGCCAGCAGCGTAGGTGGGGTTTCCTACGAGCAGTACTTC. Encoded protein: CASSVGGVSYEQYF. The rearrangement links TRBV9 to TRBJ2-7; D not resolved. Trimming removed 0 bases from V and 1 base from J, with 8 bases in between. Looked up from germline, CDR1 is SGDLS and CDR2 is YYNGEE. This CDR3 contains 14 residues.

This clonotype is medium-sized in the sample. V is TRBV9 and J is TRBJ2-2; 8 nucleotides match TRBD1. This CDR3 has 16 amino acids. With V trimmed by 0 bases and J by 6 bases, 7 bases remained unmatched. Germline CDR1 is SGDLS and CDR2 is YYNGEE. CDR3 DNA sequence: TGTGCCAGCAGCGTAGCCCTCAGGGGGCAGGCCGGGGAGCTGTTTTTT. Its translation is CASSVALRGQAGELFF.

This clonotype was observed at least ten times. V usage is TRBV9 and J usage is TRBJ1-2, with 8 bases lining up with TRBD1. Germline CDR1 SGDLS, CDR2 YYNGEE. This CDR3 comprises 16 residues. The V and J ends lost 4 bases and 4 bases, in that order; junction bases with no gene match: 12. The CDR3 DNA sequence: TGTGCCAGCAGCCAACAGGGGGATCCGGACGGCTATGGCTACACCTTC. Translation gives CASSQQGDPDGYGYTF.

This clonotype was recorded at least ten times. The chain links TRBV9 to TRBJ2-7; 9 bases are shared with TRBD2. Germline V gene sequence: CDR1 SGDLS, CDR2 YYNGEE. The V segment lost 3 bases and the J segment 3 bases; nucleotides outside the gene matches: 7. The CDR3 has 15 amino acids. The CDR3 loop is CASSAWASGDYEQYF. In DNA form, the CDR3 reads TGTGCCAGCAGCGCCTGGGCTAGCGGGGACTACGAGCAGTACTTC.

This clonotype has a count of ten or more. The chain carries TRBV9 and TRBJ2-3, with TRBD2 identical over 8 bases. Germline CDR1 is SGDLS and CDR2 is YYNGEE. V shed 3 bases, J shed 6 bases, and the junction held 15 bases outside the gene matches. The CDR3 runs to 17 residues. CDR3 sequence: CASSGRSGGPLGDTQYF. Written as DNA, the CDR3 is TGTGCCAGCAGCGGACGAAGCGGGGGCCCGCTCGGGGATACGCAGTATTTT.

Within the sample, this clonotype is medium-sized. The chain joins TRBV9 to TRBJ2-3, with TRBD1 as a possible D gene (6 bases). Between the trimmed V and J ends, which lost 2 bases and 1 base, there was a span of 17 bases. This CDR3 comprises 17 residues. Germline V CDR1 and CDR2: SGDLS, YYNGEE. The CDR3 coding sequence is TGTGCCAGCAGCGTCCGCCAGGGGCTTTCCCGCACAGATACGCAGTATTTT. It yields the protein CASSVRQGLSRTDTQYF.

V gene TRBV9 combines with J gene TRBJ1-1, with TRBD1 as a possible D gene (5 bases). The CDR3 runs 14 residues. From germline, CDR1 is SGDLS and CDR2 YYNGEE. Trimming left V 4 bases short and J 4 bases short, with 14 bases between. The CDR3, as DNA: TGTGCCAGCAGCTCGCTGGGGGTCGGCACTGAAGCTTTCTTT. Translation: CASSSLGVGTEAFF.